Each of the 31 T cell receptor beta chains below was sequenced from the same sample in a study of shared clonotypes between healthy human individuals. The method was immunoSEQ multiplex PCR; TCRdb's version includes in-frame clones alone and lacks a portion of them. The sample yields hundreds of thousands of clones, approximately 96% seen once. It was CD45RO-negative cells, positively selected for CCR7, that made up naive CD8 cells, with terminally differentiated effector memory CD45RA+ cells excluded. Sequencing input: naive CD8+ T cells sorted from blood. The receptor source for this set is a woman in her 30s in good health.

The V and J genes are TRBV2 and TRBJ1-5; D uncertain. CDR1 and CDR2 (germline): SNHLY, FYNNEI. Trimming left V 4 bases short and J 1 base short, with 8 bases between. The length of the CDR3 is 14 residues. The DNA for the CDR3 is TGTGCCAGCAGTGCTTCCATGAGCAATCAGCCCCAGCATTTT. Translating gives CASSASMSNQPQHF.

The V call is TRBV2, the J call TRBJ2-7; TRBD2 matches at 8 bases. The length of the CDR3 is 13 residues. The V and J ends lost 8 bases and 2 bases, in that order; junction bases with no gene match: 5. Germline V gives CDR1 SNHLY, CDR2 FYNNEI. CDR3 bases: TGTGCCAGCCTAGCGGGCGAAACCTACGAGCAGTACTTC. It translates to CASLAGETYEQYF.

DNA for the CDR3: TGTGCCAGCAGTTACTCTGAGGGGGTCACTGAAGCTTTCTTT. Its protein is CASSYSEGVTEAFF. The chain uses TRBV6-6 and TRBJ1-1; D may be TRBD1 (6 bases). Germline CDR1 MNHNY, CDR2 SVGAGI (reference sequence). Trimming cost V 0 bases and J 4 bases, with 9 bases left between them. The CDR3 extends over 14 amino acids.

The chain recombines TRBV7-9 with TRBJ2-1, with D possibly being TRBD1 (5 bases). The V end lost 5 bases, the J end lost 1 base, and 12 bases lay between the germline ends. This CDR3 has 15 residues. CDR1 is SEHNR, CDR2 FQNEAQ, per germline (reference sequence). The CDR3 sequence is CASSLSQGSYNEQFF. The CDR3 bases are TGTGCCAGCAGCCTATCCCAGGGTTCCTACAATGAGCAGTTCTTC.

This clone was detected only once. The rearrangement uses TRBV4-1 and TRBJ1-4; the D is unclear. Germline CDR1 and CDR2: MGHRA and YSYEKL. Trimming shortened V by 2 bases and J by 8 bases, and 9 bases separated the two germline ends. The CDR3 contains 13 residues. The CDR3 region is CASSQHGGEKLFF. DNA for the CDR3: TGCGCCAGCAGCCAACACGGTGGAGAAAAACTGTTTTTT.

V is TRBV19 and J is TRBJ2-1; D unclear. There are 11 residues in the CDR3. Germline assignment: CDR1 LNHDA and CDR2 SQIVND (reference sequence). Between the trimmed V and J ends, which lost 9 bases and 5 bases, there was a span of 8 bases. Here the CDR3 reads CASLRDNEQFF. In nucleotides, the CDR3 is TGTGCCAGCCTCCGCGACAATGAGCAGTTCTTC.

The chain employs TRBV27 and TRBJ2-1; 10 nucleotides match TRBD1. Germline V CDR1 and CDR2: MNHEY, SMNVEV (reference sequence). V gave up 7 bases and J gave up 10 bases; unmatched junction bases: 10. The CDR3 is 14 amino acids. CDR3 sequence: CASTETGTGAEQFF. CDR3 DNA: TGTGCCAGCACCGAAACAGGGACAGGGGCCGAGCAGTTCTTC.

V and J are TRBV4-1 and TRBJ2-2; 7 nucleotides agree with TRBD2. The CDR3 runs to 17 residues. V dropped 4 bases and J dropped 6; count of bases not matched to a gene: 14. CDR1 MGHRA and CDR2 YSYEKL come from the germline V gene. The CDR3: CASSLALRELAAGELFF. DNA of the CDR3: TGCGCCAGCAGCCTAGCCCTTCGGGAGCTAGCGGCCGGGGAGCTGTTTTTT.

The genes are TRBV7-9 and TRBJ2-1; 9 nucleotides line up with TRBD1. CDR1 is SEHNR and CDR2 is FQNEAQ in the germline V gene (reference sequence). The CDR3 has 17 residues. V dropped 5 bases and J dropped 4; count of bases not matched to a gene: 12. CDR3 sequence: CASSPHRGLVVYNEQFF. The CDR3 DNA reads as TGTGCCAGCAGCCCGCACAGGGGGCTTGTCGTTTACAATGAGCAGTTCTTC.

The J gene is TRBJ2-7, the V gene TRBV27, with TRBD2 matching 11 bases. The CDR3 spans 18 residues. Germline V gives CDR1 MNHEY, CDR2 SMNVEV (reference sequence). J gave up 2 bases and V 4 bases, and 13 bases lay outside the gene matches. In DNA, the CDR3 is TGTGCCAGCAGTTCCGGACTAGCGGGCCTACCCTTAGCCTACGAGCAGTACTTC. This gives the protein CASSSGLAGLPLAYEQYF.

This sequence joins TRBV2 and TRBJ2-7; 9 bases map to TRBD2. After removal of 7 bases from V and 2 bases from J, the junction contained 15 bases not matched to a gene. The germline gives CDR1 SNHLY, CDR2 FYNNEI. This CDR3 spans 17 amino acids. CDR3 DNA: TGTGCCAGCACCCCCGCTAGCGGGATCGTAAGTACCTACGAGCAGTACTTC. Protein: CASTPASGIVSTYEQYF. Looking up the rest from reference TRBV2 and TRBJ2-7 gives the full variable domain: EPEVTQTPSHQVTQMGQEVILRCVPISNHLYFYWYRQILGQKVEFLVSFYNNEISEKSEIFDDQFSVERPDGSNFTLKIRSTKLEDSAMYFCASTPASGIVSTYEQYFGPGTRLTVT.

The chain links TRBV5-6 to TRBJ2-7, with D possibly matching TRBD2 (5 bases). From germline, CDR1 is SGHDT and CDR2 YYEEEE. This CDR3 has 12 residues. Trimming removed 2 bases from V and 4 bases from J, with 7 bases in between. Written as DNA, the CDR3 is TGTGCCAGCAGCTTCTCGGGGTACGAGCAGTACTTC. Amino acid sequence: CASSFSGYEQYF.

This clone was detected once. The chain couples TRBV19 to TRBJ1-2; tentative D call: TRBD1 (6 bases). CDR3 length: 13 residues. Germline CDR1 and CDR2: LNHDA and SQIVND (reference sequence). V was shortened by 6 bases and J by 2 bases, with 10 bases between the two germline ends. The CDR3 bases are TGTGCCAGTAGCCTACAGGGAAACTATGGCTACACCTTC. Its translation: CASSLQGNYGYTF.

The chain combines TRBV29-1 with TRBJ1-2; D gene uncertain. CDR1 is SQVTM and CDR2 is ANQGSEA in the germline V gene. The CDR3 length is 12 residues. V was shortened by 0 bases and J by 8 bases, with 10 bases between the two germline ends. CDR3 nucleotides: TGCAGCGTTGAAGATCCAGGTCCCGGCTACACCTTC. It translates to CSVEDPGPGYTF.

The V gene is TRBV29-1, the J gene TRBJ2-1, with D unclear. Germline values: CDR1 SQVTM, CDR2 ANQGSEA. The CDR3 length is 11 residues. The V end lost 3 bases, the J end lost 5 bases, and 5 bases lay between the germline ends. The CDR3 DNA is TGCAGCGTTGAGGTGAACAATGAGCAGTTCTTC. This translates into CSVEVNNEQFF.

CDR3 amino acids: CASSFPGLAGAGELFF. The CDR3 bases are TGTGCCAGCAGCTTTCCGGGACTAGCGGGAGCCGGGGAGCTGTTTTTT. V usage is TRBV7-9 and J usage is TRBJ2-2, with 14 bases fitting TRBD2. CDR1 is SEHNR and CDR2 is FQNEAQ in the germline V gene (reference sequence). The V gene end was trimmed by 3 bases and the J gene end by 6 bases; junction bases not matched to a gene: 3. The CDR3 is 16 amino acids. The entire variable domain, with the rest obtained from reference TRBV7-9 and TRBJ2-2, is as follows: DTGVSQNPRHKITKRGQNVTFRCDPISEHNRLYWYRQTLGQGPEFLTYFQNEAQLEKSRLLSDRFSAERPKGSFSTLEIQRTEQGDSAMYLCASSFPGLAGAGELFFGEGSRLTVL.

The chain joins TRBV5-4 to TRBJ2-2, with D maybe TRBD2 (5 bases). The CDR3 has 15 residues. With 0 bases removed from V and 1 base from J, the gap between germline ends came to 7 bases. In germline, CDR1 is SGHNT, CDR2 YYREEE (reference sequence). Here the CDR3 reads CASSLVSENTGELFF. In DNA form, the CDR3 reads TGTGCCAGCAGCTTGGTTAGCGAGAACACCGGGGAGCTGTTTTTT. The variable domain in full, completed from reference TRBV5-4 and TRBJ2-2, reads ETGVTQSPTHLIKTRGQQVTLRCSSQSGHNTVSWYQQALGQGPQFIFQYYREEENGRGNFPPRFSGLQFPNYSSELNVNALELDDSALYLCASSLVSENTGELFFGEGSRLTVL.

This rearrangement joins TRBV7-2 to TRBJ2-3; maybe TRBD2 (5 bases). V gave up 5 bases and J gave up 2 bases, with 23 bases separating them. CDR1 SGHTA and CDR2 FQGNSA come from the germline V gene. This CDR3 has 18 amino acids. The CDR3 is CASSTPSEAALHTDTQYF. In nucleotides, the CDR3 is TGTGCCAGCAGCACCCCTTCGGAGGCGGCCCTCCACACAGATACGCAGTATTTT.

V gene TRBV15 combines with J gene TRBJ1-1; the match to TRBD1 covers 8 bases. Unmatched junction bases numbered 7, after V lost 3 bases and J lost 1 base. This CDR3 region has 16 residues. Germline CDR1 is LNHNV and CDR2 is YYDKDF (reference sequence). The CDR3 spells CATSSPGQGWNTEAFF. The CDR3 coding sequence is TGTGCCACCAGCAGTCCCGGACAGGGATGGAACACTGAAGCTTTCTTT.

J is TRBJ2-2 and V is TRBV7-9, with 8 bases fitting TRBD1. The CDR3 covers 15 residues. CDR1 is SEHNR, CDR2 FQNEAQ, per germline (reference sequence). J gave up 4 bases and V 9 bases, and 10 bases lay outside the gene matches. Here the CDR3 DNA reads TGTGCCAGTCAGATGGACAGGGAGGCCACCGGGGAGCTGTTTTTT. Amino acid sequence: CASQMDREATGELFF.

This clone has just one count. V gene TRBV13 combines with J gene TRBJ2-7; D possibly corresponds to TRBD2 (6 bases). Germline V lookup: CDR1 PRHDT, CDR2 FYEKMQ (reference sequence). The ends were cut back, 7 bases at V and 6 bases at J, with 19 bases in the middle. The CDR3 covers 14 residues. Written as DNA, the CDR3 is TGTGCCAGCACCGACCGGGGGTCTGGGGGCGAGCAGTACTTC. It specifies CASTDRGSGGEQYF. Looking up the rest from reference TRBV13 and TRBJ2-7 gives the full variable domain: AAGVIQSPRHLIKEKRETATLKCYPIPRHDTVYWYQQGPGQDPQFLISFYEKMQSDKGSIPDRFSAQQFSDYHSELNMSSLELGDSALYFCASTDRGSGGEQYFGPGTRLTVT.

The rearrangement uses TRBV6-6 and TRBJ2-5; D uncertain. The CDR3 extends over 12 amino acids. V gave up 6 bases and J gave up 7 bases, with 12 bases separating them. Germline CDR1 MNHNY, CDR2 SVGAGI (reference sequence). CDR3 residues: CASSSTGGTQYF. CDR3 sequence (DNA): TGTGCCAGCAGCTCCACGGGCGGGACCCAGTACTTC.

The CDR3 nucleotides read TGTGCCAGCAGCGTAGGGCAGGATCCGTACAATGAGCAGTTCTTC. Amino acid sequence: CASSVGQDPYNEQFF. The chain recombines TRBV9 with TRBJ2-1, with D unclear. CDR3 length: 15 amino acids. Germline-derived CDR1 and CDR2 are SGDLS and YYNGEE. Trimming removed 0 bases from V and 4 bases from J, with 11 bases in between.

V and J are TRBV14 and TRBJ2-3; D is unclear. CDR1 SGHDN and CDR2 FVKESK come from the germline V gene. With 1 base removed from V and 3 bases from J, the gap between germline ends came to 5 bases. This CDR3 is 13 amino acids long. CDR3 in DNA: TGTGCCAGCAGCCAAGTTAGGACAGATACGCAGTATTTT. This translates into CASSQVRTDTQYF. The full variable domain, rest sourced from reference TRBV14 and TRBJ2-3, is EAGVTQFPSHSVIEKGQTVTLRCDPISGHDNLYWYRRVMGKEIKFLLHFVKESKQDESGMPNNRFLAERTGGTYSTLKVQPAELEDSGVYFCASSQVRTDTQYFGPGTRLTVL.

V is TRBV28 and J is TRBJ2-7, with D tentatively TRBD2 (5 bases). V shed 1 base and J shed 3 bases, with 10 bases lying between them. The CDR3 contains 14 residues. Germline assignment: CDR1 MDHEN and CDR2 SYDVKM. CDR3 coding DNA: TGTGCCAGCAGTTTATTAGTGGGGAGCTACGAGCAGTACTTC. Translating it yields CASSLLVGSYEQYF.

The CDR3 nucleotides read TGTGCCAGCAGCTGGCAATTCGCCGGGACATCGATCTCTGGGGCCAACGTCCTGACTTTC. This gives the protein CASSWQFAGTSISGANVLTF. The gene calls are TRBV28 and TRBJ2-6; D is perhaps TRBD1 (6 bases). V gave up 6 bases and J gave up 0 bases, with 24 bases separating them. Germline V CDR1 and CDR2: MDHEN, SYDVKM. The CDR3 is 20 amino acids.

This chain connects TRBV13 to TRBJ2-2; D gene unclear. V was pared by 4 bases and J by 4 bases, with 4 bases between. CDR1 PRHDT and CDR2 FYEKMQ come from the germline V gene (reference sequence). The CDR3 runs to 12 residues. The DNA of the CDR3 is TGTGCCAGCAGCTGGGGCACCGGGGAGCTGTTTTTT. It translates to CASSWGTGELFF.

This clone was recorded once. This sequence joins TRBV9 and TRBJ2-1; TRBD2 matches at 9 bases. Germline trimming cut 4 bases from V and 8 bases from J; bases unmatched to any gene: 4. Per the germline V gene, CDR1 is SGDLS and CDR2 is YYNGEE. This CDR3 region has 13 residues. CDR3 loop: CASSSWTSDEQFF. Written as DNA, the CDR3 is TGTGCCAGCAGCTCCTGGACTAGCGATGAGCAGTTCTTC.

The chain combines TRBV27 with TRBJ2-1; 9 bases align to TRBD1. Germline values: CDR1 MNHEY, CDR2 SMNVEV (reference sequence). CDR3 length equals 18 residues. Trimming cost V 2 bases and J 9 bases; bases outside gene matches: 17. The CDR3 protein is CASSLLPPSTGGVAEQFF. The CDR3, as DNA: TGTGCCAGCAGTTTACTTCCCCCGTCGACAGGGGGGGTTGCTGAGCAGTTCTTC.

In nucleotides, the CDR3 is TGTGCCACCAGCCCTGACAGGGTCAATGAGCAGTTCTTC. As protein: CATSPDRVNEQFF. The V gene is TRBV15, the J gene TRBJ2-1; TRBD1 matches 7 bases. V shed 5 bases, J shed 6 bases, and the junction held 4 bases outside the gene matches. The germline V gene encodes CDR1 LNHNV and CDR2 YYDKDF (reference sequence). The CDR3 contains 13 residues.

The V and J genes are TRBV28 and TRBJ2-5; D ambiguous. This CDR3 is 14 amino acids long. V dropped 3 bases and J dropped 0 bases, with 8 bases sitting between them. CDR1 MDHEN and CDR2 SYDVKM come from the germline V gene. The CDR3 protein is CASSFPLYQETQYF. The CDR3, as DNA: TGTGCCAGCAGTTTTCCCCTCTACCAAGAGACCCAGTACTTC.